This T cell receptor (beta chain) is from a study of T cell repertoires in cytomegalovirus infection. The overall study: Shared public TCR beta signatures pointed to both CMV infection and a matching HLA type.

Study-wide points: Public TCR beta family frequency separated CMV-and-HLA carriers, including in an independent cohort.

The germline gives CDR1 MNHEY, CDR2 SVGEGT. This CDR3 has 14 residues. The ends lost 7 bases at V and 4 bases at J; junction bases unmatched: 7. The table lists this clonotype with a few counts. Its cognate antigen is unknown. TCRdb itself ran the reads through MiXCR, one entry per CDR3 protein. The repertoire includes about a million distinct CDR3 sequences, approximately 33% of them detected once, and roughly 13% sits in the top ten. This receptor was obtained from a human donor in good health (CMV status not recorded). Some clones in this sample may be carry-over from other donors' samples. J is TRBJ2-7 and V is TRBV6-2 or TRBV6-3, with 10 bases that match TRBD1. The sample in question was cultured CD8+ T cells from PBMCs, obtained from culture after CMV antigen stimulation. CDR3 amino acids: CASTRQGASYEQYV. The CDR3 nucleotides read TGTGCCAGCACCCGACAGGGGGCCTCTTACGAGCAGTACGTC.